The 6 T cell receptor beta chains presented below share a single source sample, sequenced in a study of cytomegalovirus exposure and HLA in healthy donors. A multiplex PCR was run with 60 Vbeta primers and 13 Jbeta primers. Measured with immunoSEQ multiplex PCR; TCRdb has only the in-frame clones, and not every one. Of around 120,000 clones in the sample, roughly 85% were seen once. Specimen: PBMCs. The receptors come from a woman aged 40 to 55 in good health and CMV-seronegative.

This chain uses TRBV4-3 with TRBJ2-2; D is perhaps TRBD1 (6 bases). The CDR3 spans 19 residues. V lost 0 bases, J lost 2 bases, and 19 bases lay in between. Germline CDR1 LGHNA, CDR2 YSLEER. CDR3 amino acids: CASSQDRAPNGTNTGELFF. The CDR3 DNA sequence: TGCGCCAGCAGCCAAGATCGGGCACCAAATGGGACAAACACCGGGGAGCTGTTTTTT.

This chain links TRBV25-1 with TRBJ2-4; 13 bases fit TRBD2. This CDR3 spans 18 amino acids. Looked up from germline, CDR1 is MGHDK and CDR2 is SYGVNS. V was pared by 8 bases and J by 6 bases, with 16 bases of the junction left unmatched. CDR3 protein: CASLGVTSGGFSRNIQYF. In nucleotides, the CDR3 is TGTGCCAGCCTCGGGGTGACTAGCGGGGGGTTTTCGAGAAACATTCAGTACTTC.

This chain uses TRBV6-5 with TRBJ2-2; D unresolved. The CDR3 is made up of 12 amino acids. CDR1 and CDR2 (germline): MNHEY, SVGAGI. V lost 4 bases, J lost 3 bases, and 3 bases lay in between. The CDR3: CASSSHTGELFF. CDR3 DNA: TGTGCCAGCAGTTCTCACACCGGGGAGCTGTTTTTT.

This clone was recorded a few times. The J gene is TRBJ2-3, the V gene TRBV9, with D unresolved. This CDR3 contains 15 residues. Germline loops: CDR1 SGDLS, CDR2 YYNGEE. The V gene lost 2 bases and the J gene lost 0 bases, with 10 bases spanning the gap. The CDR3 loop is CASSVTPISTDTQYF. CDR3 in DNA: TGTGCCAGCAGCGTCACACCGATTAGCACAGATACGCAGTATTTT.

The chain combines TRBV29-1 with TRBJ2-1; 10 bases line up with TRBD2. J lost 6 bases, V lost 7 bases, and 12 bases had no gene match. CDR3 size: 15 residues. CDR1 and CDR2 from the germline V gene are SQVTM and ANQGSEA. CDR3 DNA: TGCAGCGCCCGAGCGGGAGGGCCTTTTTCCAATGAGCAGTTCTTC. It yields the protein CSARAGGPFSNEQFF.

This clone was observed a handful of times. The chain combines TRBV2 with TRBJ1-1; D is undetermined. V dropped 8 bases and J dropped 4 bases, with 14 bases sitting between them. CDR1 and CDR2 from the germline V gene are SNHLY and FYNNEI. The CDR3 runs to 13 residues. CDR3 bases: TGTGCCAGCCTAGGAGAAATGGGCACTGAAGCTTTCTTT. This gives the protein CASLGEMGTEAFF. The variable domain in full, completed from reference TRBV2 and TRBJ1-1, reads EPEVTQTPSHQVTQMGQEVILRCVPISNHLYFYWYRQILGQKVEFLVSFYNNEISEKSEIFDDQFSVERPDGSNFTLKIRSTKLEDSAMYFCASLGEMGTEAFFGQGTRLTVV.